This T cell receptor (beta chain) was captured in a study of CD8 T cells in Susac syndrome. The CDR3 covers 11 residues. With 4 bases removed from V and 12 bases from J, the gap between germline ends came to 12 bases. Germline CDR1 reads SEHNR; CDR2 reads FQNEAQ (reference sequence). With random hexamers, about 0.5 to 1 ug RNA was reverse transcribed. Coverage of TCR beta CDR3 amplification by immunoSEQ multiplex PCR extended to 54 Vbeta and 13 Jbeta. Each CDR3 protein is one row after TCRdb ran MiXCR on the immunoSEQ multiplex PCR reads. The sample lists 120,000 to 150,000 distinct CDR3 sequences, 90% to 95% occurring once. The controls, all healthy donors, were matched for age and sex. FACS was used to enrich TEMRA cells, whereas the CD8+ and CD4+ T cells were obtained by negative isolation.

Specimen: CD8+ T cells from PBMCs. The V gene is TRBV7-9, the J gene TRBJ1-2; no reliable D call. This receptor was identified in a human donor in good health. The CDR3 here is CASSSDVIDTF. The CDR3 nucleotides read TGTGCCAGCAGCTCGGATGTTATCGACACCTTC.